These T cell receptor beta chains were read from a single sample in a study of T cells in Graves' hyperthyroidism and ophthalmopathy. Each CDR3 protein gets one entry after TCRdb re-called the multiplex PCR reads with MiXCR. Here the sample spans some 600,000 distinct CDR3 sequences, more than 11% being singletons. Sample: blood. These receptors came from a woman between 25 and 40 years old with Graves' hyperthyroidism that later progressed to Graves' ophthalmopathy. CDR3s include the opening cysteine and the closing phenylalanine or tryptophan. The order of the fields is CDR3 DNA, CDR3 protein, clone size, V gene, D gene, J gene. D genes are given only for firm matches. Some rows have no size entry. The others give once, few or many, or a class for an expanded clone.

cdr3_nt: TGCAGTGCTACCTTAGCGGGACAGCACAATGAGCAGTTCTTC; cdr3_aa: CSATLAGQHNEQFF; clone_size: many; v_call: TRBV20-1; d_call: .; j_call: TRBJ2-1
cdr3_nt: TGTGCCAGCAGCAGTGGCGGGACCCCTGGCGAGCAGTACTTC; cdr3_aa: CASSSGGTPGEQYF; clone_size: few; v_call: TRBV6-1; d_call: .; j_call: TRBJ2-7
cdr3_nt: TGTGCCACCCGTTCTGGGGGAGGACCCCTAGAGGAGCAGTACTTC; cdr3_aa: CATRSGGGPLEEQYF; clone_size: few; v_call: TRBV15; d_call: .; j_call: TRBJ2-7
cdr3_nt: TGTGCCTGGGACAGAGAGACTAGCACAGATACGCAGTATTTT; cdr3_aa: CAWDRETSTDTQYF; clone_size: .; v_call: TRBV30; d_call: .; j_call: TRBJ2-3
cdr3_nt: TGCAGTGCTAGAGACCATGATTACATTGTAGATGAGCAGTTCTTC; cdr3_aa: CSARDHDYIVDEQFF; clone_size: .; v_call: TRBV20-1; d_call: .; j_call: TRBJ2-1
cdr3_nt: TGTGCCAGTAGCCGCTCAGATACGCAGTATTTT; cdr3_aa: CASSRSDTQYF; clone_size: many; v_call: TRBV12-3/TRBV12-4; d_call: .; j_call: TRBJ2-3
cdr3_nt: TGTGCCATCAGTGAGCAGGAGGGGGACACTGAAGCTTTCTTT; cdr3_aa: CAISEQEGDTEAFF; clone_size: many; v_call: TRBV10-3; d_call: .; j_call: TRBJ1-1
cdr3_nt: TGTGCCAGCAGTTTAAGGATACACGGGGGTGAGATGAACACTGAAGCTTTCTTT; cdr3_aa: CASSLRIHGGEMNTEAFF; clone_size: many; v_call: TRBV27; d_call: .; j_call: TRBJ1-1
cdr3_nt: TGTGCCAGCATTCGGGCTCAGGTTAAGCGGGAGGGCTCCTACAATGAGCAGTTCTTC; cdr3_aa: CASIRAQVKREGSYNEQFF; clone_size: many; v_call: TRBV27; d_call: TRBD2; j_call: TRBJ2-1
cdr3_nt: TGTGCCAGCAGTTCAATACGGCGTGGTTCACCCCTCCACTTT; cdr3_aa: CASSSIRRGSPLHF; clone_size: many; v_call: TRBV6-2/TRBV6-3; d_call: .; j_call: TRBJ1-6
cdr3_nt: TGTGCCAGCAGCGTCGGACTAGCGGGCTTTAACTCCTACGAGCAGTACTTC; cdr3_aa: CASSVGLAGFNSYEQYF; clone_size: many; v_call: TRBV9; d_call: TRBD2; j_call: TRBJ2-7
cdr3_nt: TGTGCCAGCATTCTTTCCGCGGGAGGGCCCTACAATGAGCAGTTCTTC; cdr3_aa: CASILSAGGPYNEQFF; clone_size: many; v_call: TRBV27; d_call: TRBD2; j_call: TRBJ2-1
cdr3_nt: TGTGCCAGCTCACCTGAGGGGTGGACGGAGGAGACCCAGTACTTC; cdr3_aa: CASSPEGWTEETQYF; clone_size: many; v_call: TRBV18; d_call: .; j_call: TRBJ2-5
cdr3_nt: TGTGCCAGTAGTATATACCGGGCAGGGAACTACGAGCAGTACTTC; cdr3_aa: CASSIYRAGNYEQYF; clone_size: .; v_call: TRBV19; d_call: .; j_call: TRBJ2-7
cdr3_nt: TGTGCCAGCTTGGGGTACTACAATGAGCAGTTCTTC; cdr3_aa: CASLGYYNEQFF; clone_size: many; v_call: TRBV11-3; d_call: .; j_call: TRBJ2-1
cdr3_nt: TGTGCCAGCAGTACCTTAGCAACTACTTCCACAGATACGCAGTATTTT; cdr3_aa: CASSTLATTSTDTQYF; clone_size: many; v_call: TRBV6-2/TRBV6-3; d_call: .; j_call: TRBJ2-3